The clone carrying this T cell receptor beta chain came up once. Its antigen remains unidentified. A much larger clone differs from this one at a single base, so this may be a read error. Germline V gene lookup returns CDR1 MNHNS and CDR2 SASEGT. The CDR3 is 14 residues long. The data are from a study of tumor-infiltrating lymphocytes in glioblastoma multiforme. Study findings and constraints: Detected clone frequencies may not reflect cell counts, being RNA-based.

TCRB libraries came from RNA via three nested multiplex PCR rounds. MiXCR was run by TCRdb on the multiplex PCR reads, yielding one entry per CDR3 protein. The sample has about 13,000 distinct CDR3 sequences; about 66% are singletons. The specimen sequenced was brain tumor tissue. This clonotype was obtained from a male donor with glioblastoma. The chain employs TRBV6-1 and TRBJ1-4, with 10 bases fitting TRBD1. The CDR3, as DNA: TGTGCCAGCAGTGAAGCCGGGACAGGGGAAAAACTGTCTTTT. Amino acid sequence: CASSEAGTGEKLSF.